The 29 T cell receptor beta chains below were found in one sample sequenced in a study of blood T cell repertoires in COVID-19. Clones were read by immunoSEQ multiplex PCR, and TCRdb kept only the in-frame ones, dropping some. The sample contains under 250,000 clones, about 86% of which appear only once. Sequenced sample: peripheral blood. All receptors come from a man aged 40-50 years with active or convalescent COVID-19.

This rearrangement joins TRBV11-2 to TRBJ1-1; 7 bases are shared with TRBD1. Trimming removed 5 bases from V and 0 bases from J; junction bases left unmatched: 9. This CDR3 spans 16 amino acids. Germline V lookup: CDR1 SGHAT, CDR2 FQNNGV. The CDR3 nucleotides are TGTGCCAGCAGCGCAGGGCACAGGGGTTTGAACACTGAAGCTTTCTTT. Protein: CASSAGHRGLNTEAFF.

This clone occurred a few times. The rearrangement links TRBV27 to TRBJ2-6, with D uncertain. The germline CDR1 and CDR2 sequences are MNHEY and SMNVEV (reference sequence). The CDR3 totals 14 residues. Trimming removed 7 bases at V and 4 bases at J, with 11 bases between. Here the CDR3 DNA reads TGTGCCAGCATGGTGGCAATGGGGGCCAACGTCCTGACTTTC. Translation gives CASMVAMGANVLTF.

The CDR3 bases are TGTGCCAGCAGCCCCCCTGGTTTTAGGGGTATGAATTCACCCCTCCACTTT. As protein: CASSPPGFRGMNSPLHF. The chain employs TRBV5-6 and TRBJ1-6; possible D gene TRBD1, 5 bases. CDR1 and CDR2 from the germline V gene are SGHDT and YYEEEE. Trimming took off 4 bases at V and 7 bases at J, with 21 bases between the two ends. This CDR3 contains 17 residues.

The chain has TRBV5-8 and TRBJ1-5; TRBD1 might be the D (6 bases). Deletions cut 2 bases from V and 6 bases from J, with 12 bases between. Germline lookup yields CDR1 SGHTS and CDR2 YDEGEE. This CDR3 is 14 amino acids long. The CDR3 region has the DNA TGTGCCAGCAGCTTTTCAGGGGAGGGTCAGCCCCAGCATTTT. Amino acid sequence: CASSFSGEGQPQHF.

The rearrangement links TRBV6-2 or TRBV6-3 to TRBJ1-1; maybe TRBD1 (6 bases). Germline V CDR1 and CDR2: MNHEY, SVGEGT. Between the trimmed V and J ends, which lost 6 bases and 5 bases, there was a span of 16 bases. The CDR3 sequence is 14 residues long. The CDR3 DNA sequence: TGTGCCAGCAGCTCACAGGGACATCGAACTGAAGCTTTCTTT. It encodes CASSSQGHRTEAFF.

This clone has only a few counts. This chain links TRBV4-2 with TRBJ2-7; D is possibly TRBD1 (6 bases). V was trimmed by 2 bases and J by 2 bases, leaving 13 bases between them. Germline V gives CDR1 LGHNA, CDR2 YNFKEQ. The CDR3 totals 15 residues. The CDR3 region is CASSQSYRGTYEQYF. In DNA form, the CDR3 reads TGTGCCAGCAGCCAATCTTATAGGGGGACCTACGAGCAGTACTTC.

The chain recombines TRBV19 with TRBJ2-1; perhaps TRBD1 as D (6 bases). Germline V gene data show CDR1 as LNHDA and CDR2 as SQIVND (reference sequence). With 2 bases removed from V and 2 bases from J, the gap between germline ends came to 16 bases. This CDR3 comprises 17 residues. DNA of the CDR3: TGTGCCAGTAGTATACGAATCATCAGGGGTCCCTACAATGAGCAGTTCTTC. This encodes CASSIRIIRGPYNEQFF.

The chain joins TRBV29-1 to TRBJ1-2; 7 bases fit TRBD1. This CDR3 has 13 residues. Germline V gene data show CDR1 as SQVTM and CDR2 as ANQGSEA. V lost 0 bases and J lost 4; bases outside the gene matches: 2. The CDR3 reads CSVEEGQFYGYTF. The CDR3, as DNA: TGCAGCGTTGAAGAGGGACAGTTCTATGGCTACACCTTC.

The J gene is TRBJ2-1, the V gene TRBV18; a weak D match, TRBD2 (5 bases). Germline CDR1 is KGHSH and CDR2 is LQKENI. CDR3 length: 17 residues. The ends were cut back, 3 bases at V and 0 bases at J, with 15 bases in the middle. The CDR3, as DNA: TGTGCCAGCTCACCTAGGACTGTTTACAGCTCCTACAATGAGCAGTTCTTC. Its translation is CASSPRTVYSSYNEQFF.

This clone came up once. The chain has TRBV13 and TRBJ1-2, with 7 positions matching TRBD1. The CDR3 extends over 14 amino acids. The trim removed 4 bases at V and 5 bases at J, leaving 7 bases unmatched. The germline V gene encodes CDR1 PRHDT and CDR2 FYEKMQ (reference sequence). The CDR3 DNA is TGTGCCAGCAGCTCCCAGGGGGGTTGGTATGGCTACACCTTC. Translated, it gives CASSSQGGWYGYTF.

The rearrangement links TRBV6-5 to TRBJ2-2; unclear D gene. Trimming cost V 2 bases and J 3 bases, with 13 bases left between them. Germline CDR1 MNHEY, CDR2 SVGAGI. CDR3 length equals 16 residues. CDR3 bases: TGTGCCAGCAGTTACGTAAGCACTAAATACACCGGGGAGCTGTTTTTT. It codes for CASSYVSTKYTGELFF.

V and J are TRBV15 and TRBJ2-7; D is ambiguous. The V end lost 0 bases, the J end lost 6 bases, and 12 bases lay between the germline ends. This CDR3 has 14 amino acids. Germline V gene sequence: CDR1 LNHNV, CDR2 YYDKDF (reference sequence). Here the CDR3 reads CATSRDGPHSEQYF. The CDR3 DNA sequence: TGTGCCACCAGCAGAGATGGCCCACACAGCGAGCAGTACTTC.

This chain uses TRBV2 with TRBJ2-5, with 10 bases identical to TRBD1. CDR3 size: 15 residues. Trimming cost V 5 bases and J 4 bases; bases outside gene matches: 7. Per the germline V gene, CDR1 is SNHLY and CDR2 is FYNNEI. CDR3 coding DNA: TGTGCCAGCAGTTGGCGGACAGGGGGTGCAGAGACCCAGTACTTC. It encodes CASSWRTGGAETQYF.

V gene TRBV18 combines with J gene TRBJ1-6; TRBD1 agrees at 8 bases. This CDR3 has 17 residues. The V segment lost 0 bases and the J segment 5 bases; nucleotides outside the gene matches: 6. The germline CDR1 and CDR2 sequences are KGHSH and LQKENI. The CDR3 DNA reads as TGTGCCAGCTCACCACCAATCAACAGGGGGAATAATTCACCCCTCCACTTT. Translated: CASSPPINRGNNSPLHF.

This chain joins TRBV6-2 or TRBV6-3 and TRBJ2-5; weak D call: TRBD1 (6 bases). The germline V gene encodes CDR1 MNHEY and CDR2 SVGEGT. Trimming removed 2 bases at V and 9 bases at J, with 13 bases between. The CDR3 sequence is 13 residues long. The CDR3 sequence is CASSYGQSWAQYF. The CDR3 bases are TGTGCCAGCAGTTACGGACAGAGTTGGGCCCAGTACTTC.

In nucleotides, the CDR3 is TGTGCCAGCAGCCGCGGGGCGGGGGAGGAAAAACTGTTTTTT. Encoded protein: CASSRGAGEEKLFF. This rearrangement joins TRBV9 to TRBJ1-4, with D perhaps TRBD1 (5 bases). The V gene's germline CDR1 is SGDLS and CDR2 YYNGEE. The CDR3 contains 14 residues. V was clipped by 4 bases and J by 8 bases, with 15 bases between them.

The rearrangement joins TRBV25-1 to TRBJ1-4; D is uncertain. This CDR3 has 14 amino acids. Germline lookup yields CDR1 MGHDK and CDR2 SYGVNS. Trimming pared 2 bases from V and 8 bases from J, leaving 12 bases between. CDR3 loop: CASSEGQVWEKLFF. As DNA, the CDR3 is TGTGCCAGCAGTGAAGGGCAGGTGTGGGAAAAACTGTTTTTT.

The gene calls are TRBV7-9 and TRBJ2-7, with D possibly matching TRBD2 (5 bases). CDR1 and CDR2 from the germline V gene are SEHNR and FQNEAQ (reference sequence). This CDR3 has 13 amino acids. V was cut by 6 bases and J by 5 bases, with 14 bases left in between. The CDR3 sequence is CASSRPGGHEQYF. In DNA, the CDR3 is TGTGCCAGCAGTCGACCTGGAGGCCACGAGCAGTACTTC.

V gene TRBV6-2 or TRBV6-3 combines with J gene TRBJ1-5; 7 nucleotides align to TRBD1. V dropped 5 bases and J dropped 3; count of bases not matched to a gene: 10. The germline gives CDR1 MNHEY, CDR2 SVGEGT. The CDR3 runs 16 residues. The CDR3 reads CASSEGQYSINQPQHF. The CDR3 DNA reads TGTGCCAGCAGTGAGGGACAGTACTCGATCAATCAGCCCCAGCATTTT.

The chain joins TRBV7-3 to TRBJ2-2, with 9 nucleotides matching TRBD1. This CDR3 has 14 residues. CDR1 and CDR2 from the germline V gene are SGHTA and FQGTGA. The V gene end was trimmed by 4 bases and the J gene end by 6 bases; junction bases not matched to a gene: 3. The CDR3 DNA follows: TGTGCCAGCAGCTCACAGGGGGCCCCCGGGGAGCTGTTTTTT. It specifies CASSSQGAPGELFF.

As regards this clone: A read error may explain this, as a much larger clone is one base away. This chain links TRBV28 with TRBJ2-3; no reliable D call. CDR3 length: 13 amino acids. The germline gives CDR1 MDHEN, CDR2 SYDVKM. V lost 3 bases, J lost 1 base, and 5 bases lay in between. The CDR3 DNA follows: TGTGCCAGCAGTTTCCCGGGCACAGATACGCAGTATTTT. Amino acid sequence: CASSFPGTDTQYF.

The chain joins TRBV18 to TRBJ2-3; D is uncertain. Looked up from germline, CDR1 is KGHSH and CDR2 is LQKENI. The CDR3 totals 13 residues. V was clipped by 2 bases and J by 1 base, with 4 bases between them. The CDR3 spells CASSPYGTDTQYF. CDR3 nucleotides: TGTGCCAGCTCACCATATGGCACAGATACGCAGTATTTT.

The V and J genes are TRBV4-3 and TRBJ2-6; the D is unclear. Per germline, CDR1 LGHNA and CDR2 YSLEER. V lost 0 bases, J lost 0 bases, and 18 bases lay in between. The CDR3 is made up of 20 amino acids. The CDR3 is CASSQDSVFGGYSGANVLTF. CDR3 bases: TGCGCCAGCAGCCAAGATTCAGTCTTCGGCGGATACTCTGGGGCCAACGTCCTGACTTTC.

This chain joins TRBV7-9 and TRBJ2-7, with 8 bases that match TRBD1. With 1 base clipped from V and 4 bases from J, the junction kept 3 bases outside the gene matches. The CDR3 has 14 amino acids. Per germline, CDR1 SEHNR and CDR2 FQNEAQ (reference sequence). In nucleotides, the CDR3 is TGTGCCAGCAGCTTAGTACGACAGGGGTACGAGCAGTACTTC. Its translation is CASSLVRQGYEQYF.

J is TRBJ1-2 and V is TRBV19; 8 bases fit TRBD1. The CDR3 sequence is 15 residues long. Germline CDR1 and CDR2: LNHDA and SQIVND (reference sequence). V gave up 7 bases and J gave up 5 bases; unmatched junction bases: 12. In DNA, the CDR3 is TGTGCCAGTAATTACGCGAACGACAGGGGATATGGCTACACCTTC. This codes for CASNYANDRGYGYTF.

The chain links TRBV2 to TRBJ2-7; possibly TRBD2 for D (6 bases). This CDR3 is 12 amino acids long. V gave up 7 bases and J gave up 2 bases, with 9 bases separating them. Germline V gives CDR1 SNHLY, CDR2 FYNNEI. The CDR3 here is CASTRETYEQYF. The CDR3 DNA is TGTGCCAGCACTCGGGAGACCTACGAGCAGTACTTC.

The rearrangement joins TRBV6-6 to TRBJ1-5; 7 bases line up with TRBD1. CDR1 is MNHNY and CDR2 is SVGAGI in the germline V gene (reference sequence). This CDR3 has 16 amino acids. V dropped 7 bases and J dropped 3; count of bases not matched to a gene: 12. CDR3 nucleotides: TGTGCCAGCACCAAGGAGACAGGGCAGCCCAATCAGCCCCAGCATTTT. Translation gives CASTKETGQPNQPQHF.

J is TRBJ1-2 and V is TRBV19; perhaps TRBD1 as D (6 bases). With 9 bases removed from V and 4 bases from J, the gap between germline ends came to 21 bases. Germline V CDR1 and CDR2: LNHDA, SQIVND (reference sequence). The length of the CDR3 is 15 residues. CDR3 in DNA: TGTGCCAGCACGTCCACCCAGGGAGGGGGCTATGGCTACACCTTC. Translating it yields CASTSTQGGGYGYTF. The whole variable domain, remainder taken from reference TRBV19 and TRBJ1-2, is DGGITQSPKYLFRKEGQNVTLSCEQNLNHDAMYWYRQDPGQGLRLIYYSQIVNDFQKGDIAEGYSVSREKKESFPLTVTSAQKNPTAFYLCASTSTQGGGYGYTFGSGTRLTVV.

The chain carries TRBV19 and TRBJ2-2; D possibly corresponds to TRBD2 (6 bases). CDR1 and CDR2 (germline): LNHDA, SQIVND (reference sequence). Trimming removed 1 base at V and 4 bases at J, with 13 bases between. The CDR3 is made up of 16 amino acids. Here the CDR3 DNA reads TGTGCCAGTAGTATAGGGCGCGGAGGGACCACCGGGGAGCTGTTTTTT. It specifies CASSIGRGGTTGELFF.